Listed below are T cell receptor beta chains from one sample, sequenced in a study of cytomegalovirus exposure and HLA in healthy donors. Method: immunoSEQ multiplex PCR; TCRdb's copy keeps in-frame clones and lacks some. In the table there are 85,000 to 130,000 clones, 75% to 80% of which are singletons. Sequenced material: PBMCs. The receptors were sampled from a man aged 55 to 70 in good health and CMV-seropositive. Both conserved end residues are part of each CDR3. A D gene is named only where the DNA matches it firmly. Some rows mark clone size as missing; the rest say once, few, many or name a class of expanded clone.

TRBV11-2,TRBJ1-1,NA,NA,TGTGCCAGCAGCCCCCGACAGGTTCCCCTTGAAGCTTTCTTT,CASSPRQVPLEAFF
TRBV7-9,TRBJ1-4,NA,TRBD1,TGTGCCAGCAGCACCCGAGGACAGGGTAATGAAAAACTGTTTTTT,CASSTRGQGNEKLFF
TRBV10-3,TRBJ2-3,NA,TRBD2,TGTGCCATCAGTGAGCCCAGCGGGGGGGCTACAGATACGCAGTATTTT,CAISEPSGGATDTQYF
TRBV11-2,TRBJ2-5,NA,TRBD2,TGTGCCAGCAGCTTAGTAGGGACTACAGAAGAGACCCAGTACTTC,CASSLVGTTEETQYF
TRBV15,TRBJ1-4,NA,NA,TGTGCCACCTCGCAGGGAGGAACTAATGAAAAACTGTTTTTT,CATSQGGTNEKLFF
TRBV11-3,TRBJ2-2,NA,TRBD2,TGTGCCAGCAGCCCGGGCGGGGTGACGGCGGGAGCGGGGCTGTTTTTT,CASSPGGVTAGAGLFF
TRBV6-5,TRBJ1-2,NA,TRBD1,TGTGCCAGCAGTAGTCCGGGACAGGGAAGTGGCTACACCTTC,CASSSPGQGSGYTF
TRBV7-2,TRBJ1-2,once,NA,TGTGCCACCAAAGTGGGACACAACTATGGCTACACCTTC,CATKVGHNYGYTF
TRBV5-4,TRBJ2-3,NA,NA,TGTGCCAGCAGCTGGGGCCCTAGGGCCAGCACAGATACGCAGTATTTT,CASSWGPRASTDTQYF
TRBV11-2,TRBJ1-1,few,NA,TGTGCCAGCAGCCAGGAACCCGAAGGTGAAGCTTTCTTT,CASSQEPEGEAFF
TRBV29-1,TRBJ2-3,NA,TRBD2,TGCAGCGTCGAACCAGCGGGGGGGCCAGATACGCAGTATTTT,CSVEPAGGPDTQYF
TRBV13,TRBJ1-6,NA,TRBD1,TGTGCCAGCAGCCAAGGGGGCCCACCCCTCCACTTT,CASSQGGPPLHF
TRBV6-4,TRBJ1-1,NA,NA,TGTGCCAGTCGGGGAGTCGGGGGGCGGTGGGTAACTGAAGCTTTCTTT,CASRGVGGRWVTEAFF
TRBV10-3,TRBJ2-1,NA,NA,TGTGCCATCACAGGACTGTGGGGCAATGAGCAGTTCTTC,CAITGLWGNEQFF
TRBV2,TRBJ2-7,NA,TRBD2,TGTGCCAGCAGTGGGATGGGAGGGGAGCAGTACTTC,CASSGMGGEQYF
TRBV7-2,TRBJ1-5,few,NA,TGTGCCAGCAGCGACAGGAATCAGCCCCAGCATTTT,CASSDRNQPQHF
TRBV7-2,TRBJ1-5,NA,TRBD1,TGTGCCAGCAGCCCCGACAGGGGGATACAGCCCCAGCATTTT,CASSPDRGIQPQHF
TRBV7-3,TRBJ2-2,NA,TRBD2,TGTGCCAGCAGCTCCGGGGGGAGGTCCACCGGGGAGCTGTTTTTT,CASSSGGRSTGELFF
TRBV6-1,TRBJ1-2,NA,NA,TGTGCCAGCAGTGAACTGGGAGTCGGAGGCTACACCTTC,CASSELGVGGYTF
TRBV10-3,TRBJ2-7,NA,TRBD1,TGTGCCACCGCGACAGGGCTGGAACTCGGAGTCTCCTACGAGCAGTACTTC,CATATGLELGVSYEQYF
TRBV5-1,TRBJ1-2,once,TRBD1,TGCGCCAGCAGCTACAACCCCGGACAGGGAGACTATGGCTACACCTTC,CASSYNPGQGDYGYTF
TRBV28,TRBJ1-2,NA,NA,TGTGCCAGCAGGAACTCAGGGCCCACTAACTATGGCTACACCTTC,CASRNSGPTNYGYTF
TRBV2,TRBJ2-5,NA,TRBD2,TGTGCCAGCAGTGAATTACTAGCGGGATACTTC,CASSELLAGYF
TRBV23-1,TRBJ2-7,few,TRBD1,TGCGCCAGCAGTCGGCCGGGACAGGGTCTTTGGGAGCAGTACTTC,CASSRPGQGLWEQYF
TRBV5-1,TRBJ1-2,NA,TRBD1,TGCGCCAGCAGGCCGGGACAGGCAAATGGCTACACCTTC,CASRPGQANGYTF
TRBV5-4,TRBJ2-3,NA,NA,TGTGCCAGCAATAAGGGGCCGGCAGATACGCAGTATTTT,CASNKGPADTQYF
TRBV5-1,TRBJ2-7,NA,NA,TGCGCCAGCAGCTTGGAAGGCTCCCCGGCGGGAGAGCAGTACTTC,CASSLEGSPAGEQYF
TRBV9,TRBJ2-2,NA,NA,TGTGCCAGCAGCGTAGGCCCCAGGGTCGGGTCCGGGGAGCTGTTTTTT,CASSVGPRVGSGELFF